This T cell receptor beta chain was identified in a study of blood T cell repertoires in COVID-19 (dated by TCRdb to 2018 to 2020). Regarding the research as a whole: Collaborator samples came from the United States, Italy and Spain and covered acute and convalescent phases of COVID-19. The prospective study material was composed of cDNA or gDNA derived from T cells, B-cell-depleted T cells, or PBMCs. Deeply sampled blood TCRbeta repertoires from subjects exposed to, actively infected with, or recovered from COVID-19 were included in the dataset. A freely available public database, intended as a resource for researchers studying the immune response to SARS-CoV-2, is where the repertoires were released. The samples were drawn from the first 160 participants of the ongoing ImmuneRACE study and from more than 1,000 subjects provided by 6 global collaborators. Sample metadata almost always included a de-identified subject ID, COVID-19 status, age in years and sex. HLA class I and class II types, where available, came from metadata supplied by the sample provider rather than from assay-based typing.

This clone was recorded only once. The specificity of this receptor is unknown. Per-base qualities were not stored, and no clone one base away is much larger. Summary of the overall study and its limitations: How much clinical and demographic metadata was included differed by source and by participant, and the metadata was provided uncurated.

V has 0 bases trimmed and J has 5 bases trimmed; junction bases matching no gene number 9. According to the germline V gene (reference sequence), CDR1 reads SGHNT and CDR2 reads YYREEE. The CDR3, from cysteine to phenylalanine, totals 16 residues. Solely the CDR3 DNA is kept, with 48 bases framed from the first base. Participants in the prospective study were aged roughly 18 to 95 years, lived in approximately 26 United States geographic areas, and enrolled through a virtual design. In the prospective study, cohorts were assigned on the basis of participant-reported clinical history obtained from a screening survey and a study questionnaire. Mobile phlebotomists in the prospective study collected whole blood, serum and a nasopharyngeal or oropharyngeal swab from every participant. Prospective study participants could optionally give additional blood draws and questionnaires over a 2-month period. Prospective study blood samples were shipped either frozen or at room temperature before DNA extraction.

TCRbeta CDR3 regions were amplified from genomic DNA using the immunoSEQ Assay, a bias-controlled multiplex PCR. The authors' analysis ran thus. The number of nucleated cells in each sample was estimated by amplification of reference gene primers within the assay. To quantify the absolute abundance of each unique TCRbeta CDR3 rearrangement, sequence reads were collapsed and filtered. For each sample, productive Simpson clonality was calculated by taking the square root of Simpson's diversity index across productive rearrangements. TCRdb obtained this table from immuneACCESS and retained in-frame rearrangements with V and J assigned. These tables miss some clones; where compared with another copy, unresolved V genes account for less than half of the shortfall, and the remainder is unexplained. V and J calls and clone size come straight from that table; D and trimming were deduced from the DNA. The sample includes about 220,000 clones, with about 90% observed a single time. Of the sample, under 15% is held by the ten largest clones.

The sequenced sample consisted of PBMCs or T cells enriched from blood (not recorded which). The rearranged chain carries TRBV5-4 and TRBJ2-3; 7 central nucleotides agree with TRBD1. The sequence came from a woman aged 45-65 years with acute COVID-19. The sequenced DNA is TGTGCCAGCAGCTTGGTAAGGGGGCAACGCAGAGATACGCAGTATTTT. It specifies CASSLVRGQRRDTQYF.